One TCR beta chain is described in this entry. Produced via immunoSEQ multiplex PCR; TCRdb's table is partial and in-frame only. Here the sample spans around 60,000 clones, 85% to 90% being singletons. Germline lookup yields CDR1 MNHEY and CDR2 SMNVEV (reference sequence). Deletions cut 3 bases from V and 0 bases from J, with 12 bases between. This CDR3 has 15 residues. The data belong to a study of OX40 agonist ivuxolimab in advanced cancers. As for the study in general: Ivuxolimab was administered intravenously to patients at 0.01 to 10 mg/kg every 2 weeks.

The J gene is TRBJ2-7, the V gene TRBV27; D tentatively reads TRBD1 or TRBD2 (5 bases each). The material sequenced was CD4+ or CD8+ T cells sorted from blood, taken in a trial of the OX40 agonist ivuxolimab. The receptor was derived from an adult with an advanced solid tumor such as melanoma, head and neck, liver or kidney cancer. CDR3 nucleotides: TGTGCCAGCAGTTTGACGGCAGGGAGCTCCTACGAGCAGTACTTC. This translates into CASSLTAGSSYEQYF.